This TCR beta chain stems from a study of blood T cells in healthy people across ages. Germline CDR1 is DFQATT and CDR2 is SNEGSKA (reference sequence). The CDR3 is 13 amino acids. V lost 1 base to trimming and J lost 6 bases, with 12 bases between them. For the second PCR, which ran for about 7 to 12 cycles, a sample-barcoded 5' primer and a J-beta primer mix were used. A tag from a template-switch adaptor with 12 random nucleotides marked each cDNA molecule. MiXCR, applied by TCRdb to the 5' RACE reads, yields one record per CDR3 protein. The table includes about 680,000 distinct CDR3 sequences, approximately 50% detected once. Each of the donors had around 9 milliliters of peripheral blood drawn into EDTA-treated Vacutainer tubes. Whenever a sample was processed, at least 6 million PBMCs were isolated.

The sample taken for sequencing was blood. The TCR was taken from a woman aged 55 to 70 in good health. The rearrangement joins TRBV20-1 to TRBJ2-5; D may be TRBD1 (5 bases). CDR3 region: CSARAQAPQTQYF. CDR3 coding DNA: TGCAGTGCTAGAGCACAGGCTCCGCAGACCCAGTACTTC.